The rows below give T cell receptor beta chains drawn from one sample of a study of blood T cell repertoires in COVID-19. TCRdb keeps only in-frame clones here, not all; method: immunoSEQ multiplex PCR. This sample yields around 320,000 clones, of which approximately 89% are seen a single time; roughly 7% belongs to the top ten. Input material: peripheral blood. The source of these receptors is a woman in her twenties or thirties who had recovered from COVID-19. Each CDR3 is given with its conserved first and last residue. The D gene is left open where the match is weak. The listing skips clone size in some rows; elsewhere it reads once, few, many or a size class.

v_call	clone_size	d_call	j_call	cdr3_nt	cdr3_aa
TRBV28	.	.	TRBJ1-2	TGTGCCAGCAGTTACCGCAGGGGAACGTATGGCTACACCTTC	CASSYRRGTYGYTF
TRBV30	.	TRBD2	TRBJ2-2	TGTGCCTGGGGGAGACTAGCGAGTGTATCCGGGGAGCTGTTTTTT	CAWGRLASVSGELFF
TRBV6-6	.	TRBD1	TRBJ2-6	TGTGCCACGACAGGGGGCGCTGGGGCCAACGTCCTGACTTTC	CATTGGAGANVLTF
TRBV3-1/TRBV3-2	.	.	TRBJ1-2	TGTGCCAGCAGCACGACTGGTTTTGGCTACACCTTC	CASSTTGFGYTF
TRBV12-5	.	.	TRBJ2-2	TGTGCTAGTGCCCTAGGGGGGGCCGGGGAGCTGTTTTTT	CASALGGAGELFF
TRBV15	.	.	TRBJ1-1	TGTGCCACCAGCAGAGATCAGGGAGGCACTGAAGCTTTCTTT	CATSRDQGGTEAFF
TRBV29-1	.	.	TRBJ2-7	TGCAGCGTTGTCAGCTCCTACGAGCAGTACTTC	CSVVSSYEQYF
TRBV7-6	.	TRBD1	TRBJ2-2	TGTGCCAGCAGCTTAGCACCGACAGGGATGAACACCGGGGAGCTGTTTTTT	CASSLAPTGMNTGELFF
TRBV7-8	.	.	TRBJ2-7	TGTGCCAGCAGCTTATTTTGGGGGAGGACACTTAATTACGAGCAGTACTTC	CASSLFWGRTLNYEQYF
TRBV29-1	.	.	TRBJ1-2	TGCAGCGTTGTCAACAGATATTCTAACTATGGCTACACCTTC	CSVVNRYSNYGYTF
TRBV3-1/TRBV3-2	.	.	TRBJ1-2	TGTGCCAGCAGCTCGAGGGGGGGAGGGACGGACTATGGCTACACCTTC	CASSSRGGGTDYGYTF
TRBV28	.	.	TRBJ1-2	TGTGCCAGCAGTTTAGGGAGGGGAGGGGACTATGGCTACACCTTC	CASSLGRGGDYGYTF
TRBV2	.	TRBD2	TRBJ2-1	TGTGCCAGCAGTGAAGCGCTGCGGGACTACGACAATGAGCAGTTCTTC	CASSEALRDYDNEQFF
TRBV18	.	.	TRBJ2-4	TGTGCCAGCTCACCCCGGGTGGGAGCTGCCAGGAACATTCAGTACTTC	CASSPRVGAARNIQYF
TRBV9	.	TRBD1	TRBJ1-1	TGTGCCAGCAGCCCCCGGGACAGGGTAATGGAAGCTTTCTTT	CASSPRDRVMEAFF
TRBV2	few	.	TRBJ1-2	TGTGCCGGCCGAGGAGGACTTTATGGCTACACCTTC	CAGRGGLYGYTF
TRBV11-1	.	.	TRBJ1-2	TGTGCCAGCAGCTTCGGGGGAAGCTATGGCTACACCTTC	CASSFGGSYGYTF
TRBV2	.	.	TRBJ1-1	TGTGCCAGCAGTGGACACAGGGTGTCTGAAGCTTTCTTT	CASSGHRVSEAFF
TRBV2	.	TRBD2	TRBJ2-5	TGTGCCAGCTCGGGACTAGCTGCTTCCGAGACCCAGTACTTC	CASSGLAASETQYF
TRBV6-5	.	TRBD1	TRBJ1-6	TGTGCCAGCAGCCGGGACAGGGGGAATTCACCCCTCCACTTT	CASSRDRGNSPLHF
TRBV13	.	TRBD1	TRBJ2-2	TGTGCCAGCAGCGCCCGTTGGGGACAGGGCAGATTTGAGGACACCGGGGAGCTGTTTTTT	CASSARWGQGRFEDTGELFF
TRBV5-1	.	TRBD1	TRBJ1-2	TGCGCCAGCAGCCAGACAGGGAATGGCTACACCTTC	CASSQTGNGYTF
TRBV18	.	TRBD1	TRBJ1-1	TGTGCCAGCTCACCCGACAGGGTGGGCCCTGAAGCTTTCTTT	CASSPDRVGPEAFF
TRBV6-2/TRBV6-3	few	TRBD1	TRBJ2-2	TGTGCCAGCAGTTACACACAGGGGACCCCTAAGACCGGGGAGCTGTTTTTT	CASSYTQGTPKTGELFF
TRBV18	.	.	TRBJ2-7	TGTGCCAGCTCACCAAACATTCCAGGGGTCGAGCAGTACTTC	CASSPNIPGVEQYF
TRBV19	.	.	TRBJ1-4	TGTGCCAGTAGTTCTAAACCGACAGGAGCCATTAATTTT	CASSSKPTGAINF
TRBV5-1	.	.	TRBJ2-1	TGCGCCAGCAGCTTTCCTCCGACAGTCAATGAGCAGTTCTTC	CASSFPPTVNEQFF
TRBV30	.	.	TRBJ2-5	TGTGCCTGGAGTCTCGGTTTGGGCCTCCGACGGGAGACCCAGTACTTC	CAWSLGLGLRRETQYF
TRBV2	.	.	TRBJ1-5	TGTGCCAGCAGAGCCTGGGGCGGCAATCAGCCCCAGCATTTT	CASRAWGGNQPQHF
TRBV5-1	once	TRBD2	TRBJ2-1	TGCGCCAGCAGCCCGCGGACTAGCGGGATGAACAATGAGCAGTTCTTC	CASSPRTSGMNNEQFF
TRBV9	few	TRBD1	TRBJ1-1	TGTGCCAGCAGCGGTCTGACAGGGCATGCTTTCTTT	CASSGLTGHAFF
TRBV10-3	.	TRBD2	TRBJ2-5	TGTGCCATCAGTGAGCCGGGACTAGCGGGGGACCAAGAGACCCAGTACTTC	CAISEPGLAGDQETQYF
TRBV3-1/TRBV3-2	.	TRBD2	TRBJ2-7	TGTGCCAGCAGCCGTATCACTAGCGGGGGGGCCGGGAGCTCCTACGAGCAGTACTTC	CASSRITSGGAGSSYEQYF
TRBV5-5	.	.	TRBJ2-7	TGTGCCAGCAGCCCGGACAGTGACGAGCAGTACTTC	CASSPDSDEQYF
TRBV3-1/TRBV3-2	once	TRBD1	TRBJ2-7	TGTGCCAGCAGCCCCGAACCAATTGGAACATGGGACAGGTTTTCCTACGAGCAGTACTTC	CASSPEPIGTWDRFSYEQYF
TRBV24-1	.	TRBD2	TRBJ2-3	TGTGCCACCAGCGAGGTCACTGGAGCGGGGGGACGCACAGATACGCAGTATTTT	CATSEVTGAGGRTDTQYF
TRBV21-1	.	.	TRBJ2-7	TGTGCCAGCAGCAAATCCCCTTACGAGCAGTACTTC	CASSKSPYEQYF
TRBV29-1	.	.	TRBJ1-1	TGCAGCGTTTCTCCAACTAACACTGAAGCTTTCTTT	CSVSPTNTEAFF
TRBV7-9	.	.	TRBJ2-7	TGTGCCAGCAGCTTAGCTACCTACGAGCAGTACTTC	CASSLATYEQYF
TRBV19	few	.	TRBJ1-2	TGTGCCAGTAGTAGTCAGACAAACTATGGCTACACCTTC	CASSSQTNYGYTF
TRBV28	.	TRBD1	TRBJ1-6	TGTGCCAGCAGCCAATCCGGAGGGGGCAGACAGGGCGACTTT	CASSQSGGGRQGDF
TRBV28	.	.	TRBJ2-7	TGTGCCAGCAGGCGAATAATCCGCGGGTCGCCAATTCATCCCTACGAGCAGTACTTC	CASRRIIRGSPIHPYEQYF
TRBV6-1	.	TRBD2	TRBJ2-2	TGTGCCAGCAGTGCCGGGACTACTAAAGAAGGGGACACCGGGGAGCTGTTTTTT	CASSAGTTKEGDTGELFF
TRBV28	.	.	TRBJ2-3	TGTGCCAGCAGTTTTGAAGGGGCAGATACGCAGTATTTT	CASSFEGADTQYF
TRBV4-1	.	.	TRBJ2-5	TGCGCCAGCAGCCAAGATAAGGAATCAGGTTCTCAAGAGACCCAGTACTTC	CASSQDKESGSQETQYF
TRBV7-8	.	.	TRBJ1-1	TGTGCCAGCAGCTTAGTAAGGGAGGGTGAAGCTTTCTTT	CASSLVREGEAFF
TRBV11-1	.	.	TRBJ1-2	TGTGCCAGCAGCTTCGGGGGGCCGGACTATGGCTACACCTTC	CASSFGGPDYGYTF
TRBV9	.	.	TRBJ2-7	TGTGCCAGCAGCCCCCAACAGGGAGCGAGCTCCTACGAGCAGTACTTC	CASSPQQGASSYEQYF
TRBV18	.	.	TRBJ1-3	TGTGCCAGCTCACCAACAAGGGGTTCTGGAAACACCATATATTTT	CASSPTRGSGNTIYF
TRBV4-3	.	TRBD1	TRBJ2-1	TGCGCCAGCAGCCAAGGGACAGGGGTTTACAATGAGCAGTTCTTC	CASSQGTGVYNEQFF
TRBV15	.	.	TRBJ2-7	TGTGCCACCAGCAGAGAGGGGGGCTCCTACGAGCAGTACTTC	CATSREGGSYEQYF
TRBV28	.	TRBD1	TRBJ2-1	TGTGCCAGCAGTCCAGCTAGCAAACAGGGGGCCGGTGAGCAGTTCTTC	CASSPASKQGAGEQFF
TRBV10-3	few	.	TRBJ2-1	TGTGCCATCAGTGACAGGGTTTCAGTATCTGGCAATGAGCAGTTCTTC	CAISDRVSVSGNEQFF
TRBV5-1	.	.	TRBJ2-2	TGCGCCAGCAGCTCCAGGGGGGTTGACACCGGGGAGCTGTTTTTT	CASSSRGVDTGELFF
TRBV5-1	once	.	TRBJ2-7	TGCGCCAGCAGCTTGACAACCGGAGGGAGCGGCTACGAGCAGTACTTC	CASSLTTGGSGYEQYF
TRBV5-1	.	.	TRBJ2-7	TGCGCCAGCAGCTTGGGAGGGCCATCCTACTCCTACGAGCAGTACTTC	CASSLGGPSYSYEQYF
TRBV3-1/TRBV3-2	.	TRBD1	TRBJ1-1	TGTGCCAGCAGCCAATTGACAGGGGCAATCAACACTGAAGCTTTCTTT	CASSQLTGAINTEAFF
TRBV2	few	.	TRBJ2-2	TGTGCCAGCAGCCCAACTCGGGAAACCGGGGAGCTGTTTTTT	CASSPTRETGELFF
TRBV7-7	.	TRBD2	TRBJ2-5	TGTGCCAGCAGCTCGCTTAGCGGGAGATATCAAGAGACCCAGTACTTC	CASSSLSGRYQETQYF
TRBV6-2/TRBV6-3	few	.	TRBJ1-3	TGTGCCAGCAGTCGGCAGGGTTCTGGAAACACCATATATTTT	CASSRQGSGNTIYF